This T cell receptor (beta chain) stems from a study of T-cell reconstitution after alpha-beta-depleted transplantation in children (dated by TCRdb to the mid-2010s). About the investigation overall: Using TCR repertoire profiling, the study followed T-cell immune reconstitution in a quantitative way in children after TCRalphabeta/CD19-depleted allogeneic hematopoietic cell transplantation. Broad study findings and their caveats: Over the following months the frequencies of hyperexpanded clones went down, and after one year T-cell counts and TCRbeta diversity were mostly credited to newly produced T cells. The apparently early alphabetaT-cell count recovery about two months after transplant was reportedly dependent on only several hundred rapidly expanded clones derived from non-depleted graft cells. In some patients, the high TCRbeta diversity seen at day 60 was put down to recipient T cells and intrathymic progenitors that had survived conditioning.

The library was obtained by PCR. The sequencer listed for this sample is Illumina HiSeq 2500. To normalize quantification of the TCRbeta repertoire, the TCR libraries were built with molecular barcoding that relied on unique molecular identifiers. The public reads were reanalyzed by TCRdb: fastp trimming at Q25, MiXCR alignment, in-frame beta chains only. Every entry covers one CDR3 protein and lists the most common genes and DNA from its rows. The sample records some 300,000 distinct CDR3 sequences, around 10% of which are singletons. Approximately 7% of the sample rests with the top ten. This clonotype was counted at least ten times. There is no known antigen for this receptor. No base qualities exist here, and no much larger clone lies one base off it. Deletion took 1 base off V and 4 bases off J, with a span of 12 bases between the germline ends. Via the germline V gene (reference sequence), CDR1 is SEHNR and CDR2 FQNEAQ. Including the terminal cysteine and phenylalanine, the CDR3 comprises 15 residues. Of the read, only the CDR3 DNA is kept; its 45 bases are in frame from base 1.

The treatment or condition label corresponds to: allogeneic hematopoietic cell transplantation with graft depleted of TCRalphabeta T cells and CD19 B cells. Transplant recipients were children who received TCRalphabeta/CD19-depleted allogeneic hematopoietic cell grafts. This specimen was PBMCs, taken before TCRalphabeta/CD19-depleted stem cell transplant. This TCR was recovered from a boy under two years old with acute myeloid leukemia, due to receive a stem cell transplant. The chain is made from TRBV7-9 and TRBJ2-3; the D gene is unclear. The nucleotide sequence reads as follows: TGTGCCAGCAGCTTAGTTGGCTCACCATCAGATACGCAGTATTTT. It specifies CASSLVGSPSDTQYF.